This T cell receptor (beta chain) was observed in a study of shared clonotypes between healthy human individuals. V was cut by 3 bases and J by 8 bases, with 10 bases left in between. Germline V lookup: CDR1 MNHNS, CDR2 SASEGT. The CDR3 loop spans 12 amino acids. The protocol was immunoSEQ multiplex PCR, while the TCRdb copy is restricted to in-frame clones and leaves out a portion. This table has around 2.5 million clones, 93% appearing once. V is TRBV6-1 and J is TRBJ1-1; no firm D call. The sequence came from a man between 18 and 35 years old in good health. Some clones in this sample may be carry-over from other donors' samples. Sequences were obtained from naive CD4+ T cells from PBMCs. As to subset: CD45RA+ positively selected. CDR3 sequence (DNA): TGTGCCAGCAGTGATAAAGGATTCGAAGCTTTCTTT. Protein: CASSDKGFEAFF.